This T cell receptor beta chain was sequenced in a study of Ad26.COV2.S vaccination and SARS-CoV-2 variants. Study summary: Within the COV1001 Ad26.COV2.S trial arm, the donor was enrolled.

A note on this clone: Its antigen remains unknown.

General study results and limits: Placebo recipients trailed vaccine recipients in spike-specific TCR breadth. Substantial breadth was reported for post-vaccination spike-specific CD8+ and CD4+ T cells.

Generated by immunoSEQ multiplex PCR, the TCRdb table keeps only in-frame clones and is missing some. The sample contains 450,000 to 550,000 clones, approximately 90% of which appear only once. Described treatment: about 20 received Ad26.COV2.S at low or high dose, single or two shots; roughly five received placebo; per-sample allocation not given. Samples were taken on day 63 after the first vaccine or placebo injection. This clonotype originated in a person aged 18-60 years who received the Ad26.COV2.S COVID-19 vaccine or a placebo. Source: peripheral blood, taken in a trial of Ad26.COV2.S vaccine versus placebo.

The DNA of the CDR3 is TGTGCCAGCAGTTATCGTGGGGCGTTTAGGAAAGAGACCCAGTACTTC. This sequence encodes CASSYRGAFRKETQYF. J is TRBJ2-5 and V is TRBV6-5; D possibly corresponds to TRBD1 (5 bases). The V end lost 3 bases, the J end lost 3 bases, and 17 bases lay between the germline ends. Germline CDR1 MNHEY, CDR2 SVGAGI. CDR3 length equals 16 residues.